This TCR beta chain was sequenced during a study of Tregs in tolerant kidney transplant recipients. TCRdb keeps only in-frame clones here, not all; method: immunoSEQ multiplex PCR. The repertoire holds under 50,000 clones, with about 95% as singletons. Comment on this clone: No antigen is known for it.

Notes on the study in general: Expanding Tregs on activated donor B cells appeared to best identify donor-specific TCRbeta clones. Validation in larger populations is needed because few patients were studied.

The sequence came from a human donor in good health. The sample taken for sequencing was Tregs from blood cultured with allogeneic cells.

The CDR3 reads CASSLFCETQYF. The CDR3 nucleotides are TGTGCCAGCAGTTTATTCTGTGAGACCCAGTACTTC. The V call is TRBV27, the J call TRBJ2-5; D is undetermined. This CDR3 comprises 12 residues. Trimming removed 1 base at V and 5 bases at J, with 5 bases between. CDR1 is MNHEY, CDR2 SMNVEV, per germline (reference sequence).